One TCR beta chain is described in this entry. In its sample, this clone was seen a few times. The antigen this receptor binds is unknown. No much larger clone is present one base from it, and per-base qualities are unavailable. Whole blood was collected in K2EDTA tubes by collaborating institutions according to the institutions' own protocols. Collaborator samples were shipped for TCRbeta analysis as frozen whole blood, isolated PBMCs, or DNA extracted from either sample type. These data originate in a study of blood T cell repertoires in COVID-19 (dated by TCRdb to about 2020). Study-level background: Collaborator samples came from the United States, Italy and Spain and covered acute and convalescent phases of COVID-19. HLA class I and class II types, where available, came from metadata supplied by the sample provider rather than from assay-based typing. The prospective study material was composed of cDNA or gDNA derived from T cells, B-cell-depleted T cells, or PBMCs. Deeply sampled blood TCRbeta repertoires from subjects exposed to, actively infected with, or recovered from COVID-19 were included in the dataset. The repertoires were released in a freely available public database intended as a resource for research on the immune response to SARS-CoV-2. The sample metadata nearly always contained a de-identified subject ID, COVID-19 status, age in years and sex. The samples were drawn from two sources: the first 160 participants of the ongoing ImmuneRACE study, and 950 to 1,500 subjects contributed by 6 global collaborators. Paper-wide results and their limitations: The quantity of clinical and demographic metadata differed by source and by participant and was supplied without curation.

TCRbeta CDR3 regions were amplified from genomic DNA by means of the immunoSEQ Assay, a bias-controlled multiplex PCR. On the authors' methods: Within the assay, amplification of reference gene primers was used to estimate how many nucleated cells each sample contained. To quantify the absolute abundance of each unique TCRbeta CDR3 rearrangement, sequence reads were collapsed and filtered. For each sample, productive Simpson clonality was calculated as the square root of Simpson's diversity index across productive rearrangements. TCRdb obtained this table from immuneACCESS and retained in-frame rearrangements with V and J assigned. These tables miss some clones; where compared with another copy, unresolved V genes account for less than half of the shortfall, and the remainder is unexplained. Clone size and V and J calls were adopted from that table, with D and trimming inferred from the DNA. The sample yields tens of thousands of clones; roughly 87% were counted once. The ten largest account for around 6.3% of the sample.

The sequenced material came from peripheral blood. The source is a woman in her forties or fifties with acute or convalescent COVID-19.

CDR3 sequence: CASSLAGGGATDTQYF. The bases read TGTGCCAGCAGCTTAGCCGGCGGGGGGGCCACAGATACGCAGTATTTT. Here the chain combines TRBV11-2 and TRBJ2-3; TRBD2 agrees with 9 junctional bases. The V end gives up 1 base and the J end 2 bases, leaving 4 bases in the junction not matched to a gene. The germline V gene sets CDR1 to SGHAT and CDR2 to FQNNGV. The CDR3 runs 16 amino acids, cysteine and phenylalanine included. Just CDR3 DNA is preserved here, 48 bases in frame from base 1.